This T cell receptor (beta chain) comes out of a study of T cell repertoires in cytomegalovirus infection. MiXCR was run by TCRdb on the reads, yielding one entry per CDR3 protein. Seen here are hundreds of thousands of distinct CDR3 sequences, 35% to 45% observed once, and the top ten hold around 3%. Germline V CDR1 and CDR2: SGHRS, YFSETQ. V was pared by 0 bases and J by 2 bases, with 15 bases between. The CDR3 is 17 amino acids. The TCR was taken from a human donor in good health (CMV status not recorded). Some clones in this sample may be carry-over from other donors' samples. This chain connects TRBV5-1 to TRBJ2-1, with D tentatively TRBD1 (6 bases). The sequenced material came from PBMCs. CDR3 nucleotide sequence: TGCGCCAGCAGCTTGGACGGGCAGGGGTGGGCCTACAATGAGCAGTTCTTC. This encodes CASSLDGQGWAYNEQFF.